This T cell receptor (beta chain) was captured in a study of blood T cells in healthy people across ages (dated by TCRdb to the mid-2010s). In terms of the full investigation: In model experiments, roughly one uniquely barcoded TCR beta cDNA molecule per two T cells was captured by template switching. Using deep sequencing normalized with unique cDNA molecular identifiers, the study measured how TCR beta repertoire diversity changes with age. To avoid experimental bias, donors of different ages were spread randomly across the sequencing lanes. Four age groups were formed from the donors: young (average approximately 15 years), middle-aged (roughly 38), aged (roughly 59) and long-lived (around 82). Two additional independent replicas of 1 million unique cDNA reads from the same blood draw were analyzed for two donors (one aged 18 to 30 and one aged 80 or older).

This clonotype was counted a few times. The clone's antigen remains unknown. Base-call qualities are not available, and no considerably larger clone is one nucleotide away. Broader findings and caveats from the paper: Observed TCR beta diversity correlated strongly with the percentage of naive T cells measured by flow cytometry. Estimates of total diversity from one million sequenced T cells were regarded as lower bounds and underestimates. Since profiling was done on bulk unsorted PBMCs, naive and antigen-experienced compartments could not be conclusively compared. Compared with the aged group, the long-lived group had more naive CD4+ T cells, fewer expanded clones and increased TCR diversity, suggesting age selection. The CMV infection status of donors was not known, potentially confounding age-related changes in expanded clonotypes. Observed TCR beta diversity per million T cells fell roughly linearly with age, and a significant reduction was already apparent by age around 44.

The library was generated by 5' RACE. Sequencing relied on an Illumina HiSeq 2500. A second PCR of about 6 to 11 cycles was performed with a sample-barcoded 5' primer and a J-beta primer mix. Each TCR beta cDNA molecule received a unique molecular identifier from a template-switch 5' adaptor carrying 12 random nucleotides. Each sample yielded at least 3 million CDR3-containing paired-end reads. The Mint cDNA synthesis kit, primed by a TRBC-specific oligonucleotide, was used to synthesize first-strand cDNA from all RNA. All cDNA was treated with uracil-DNA glycosylase and then went through a first 18-cycle PCR with the universal primers M1SS and BC2_uni_R. The authors' analysis ran thus. For normalization, 1 million high-quality reads were randomly selected from each sample, with every read carrying a distinct molecular identifier. Reads with shared molecular identifiers were discarded instead of being binned into consensus sequences. CDR3 identification, clonotype clustering and error correction used MiTCR with a Q25 quality threshold and the strictest error-elimination algorithm. A nonparametric unseen species model using Euler transformation provided a lower-bound estimate of total TCR beta diversity. The raw public data were reprocessed by TCRdb itself: fastp quality trimming at Q25, MiXCR clonotype calling, in-frame beta chains only. Rows are combined by CDR3 protein, so each entry shows the most common genes and DNA. These V and J calls derive from TCRdb rather than the authors' analysis. This sample comprises 1.5 million or so distinct CDR3 sequences, about 40% of them detected only once. The ten top clones hold approximately 7.9% of the sample.

CDR1 and CDR2 are read off the germline V gene (reference sequence) as MNHEY and SMNVEV. Here V drops 1 base and J drops 6 bases, and the junction holds 12 bases not matched to any gene. From cysteine to phenylalanine, the CDR3 is 17 amino acids long. CDR3 DNA only is kept here, 51 bases in frame from base 1. Systemically healthy Caucasian individuals from Russia, roughly 40 in total and aged about 6 to 100 years, were included as donors. Approximately 9.3 milliliters of peripheral blood were collected from each donor into EDTA-treated Vacutainer tubes. Ficoll-Paque density-gradient centrifugation was used to isolate PBMCs, with at least 7 million per sample. Total RNA was extracted from PBMCs with Trizol reagent, with at least 5 micrograms obtained per sample. For every donor, an aliquot of PBMCs went through flow cytometry to measure the percentages of naive CD45RAhigh/CD27high T cells.

The specimen sequenced was blood. The chain is encoded by TRBV27 joined to TRBJ2-4, with TRBD2 matching 7 junction bases. The clonotype originates from a woman younger than 35 in good health. The DNA sequence follows: TGTGCCAGCAGTTTATTAGGGGCGACGGGGGAGGGAAACATTCAGTACTTC. Translation gives CASSLLGATGEGNIQYF.